A single sample is the source of the 8 T cell receptor beta chains below, sequenced in a study of Graves' ophthalmopathy and Graves' hyperthyroidism. For repertoire sequencing, the TCR beta CDR3 regions were amplified from RNA transcripts. Investigators did first-round RT-PCR with HTBI primers, then second-round multiplex PCR. TCRdb ran MiXCR on the multiplex PCR reads and lists one entry per CDR3 protein. This table has around 590,000 distinct CDR3 sequences, less than 40% appearing once. The specimen sequenced was peripheral blood or thyroid tissue (not recorded which). The receptors were sampled from an adult man with Graves' hyperthyroidism.

The genes are TRBV6-5 and TRBJ2-5; 9 positions match TRBD1. The V segment lost 7 bases and the J segment 4 bases; nucleotides outside the gene matches: 10. Germline V lookup: CDR1 MNHEY, CDR2 SVGAGI. The length of the CDR3 is 15 residues. The CDR3: CASTESNRGPETQYF. The CDR3, as DNA: TGTGCCAGCACGGAGTCTAACAGGGGGCCAGAGACCCAGTACTTC.

The genes are TRBV2 and TRBJ1-1; possibly TRBD1 for D (5 bases). The CDR3 contains 14 residues. V was pared by 7 bases and J by 0 bases, with 12 bases between. The germline CDR1 and CDR2 sequences are SNHLY and FYNNEI. The CDR3 DNA reads as TGTGCCAGCATGGACCGGGGCATGAACACTGAAGCTTTCTTT. Its protein is CASMDRGMNTEAFF.

The rearrangement uses TRBV5-6 and TRBJ1-1; possibly TRBD1 for D (6 bases). The ends were cut back, 3 bases at V and 4 bases at J, with 22 bases in the middle. The length of the CDR3 is 17 residues. The V gene's germline CDR1 is SGHDT and CDR2 YYEEEE. This chain's CDR3 is CASSSLKKQGGGTEAFF. CDR3 in DNA: TGTGCCAGCAGCTCCTTGAAAAAACAGGGAGGTGGCACTGAAGCTTTCTTT.

A word on this clonotype: With a much larger clone just one base away, this may be a read error. The rearrangement uses TRBV5-1 and TRBJ1-1; D not resolved. Trimming left V 2 bases short and J 6 bases short, with 14 bases between. The germline CDR1 and CDR2 sequences are SGHRS and YFSETQ. The CDR3 runs 14 residues. CDR3 region: CASSFGAWRAEAFF. The CDR3, as DNA: TGCGCCAGCAGCTTTGGAGCTTGGAGGGCTGAAGCTTTCTTT.

This clonotype showed up many times. As DNA, the CDR3 is TGCAGTGTGGGCCCCTCCTACGAGCAGTACTTC. Its protein product is CSVGPSYEQYF. The chain uses TRBV20-1 and TRBJ2-7; no clear D gene. From germline, CDR1 is DFQATT and CDR2 SNEGSKA (reference sequence). The V end lost 7 bases, the J end lost 0 bases, and 7 bases lay between the germline ends. The CDR3 totals 11 residues.

The rearrangement joins TRBV20-1 to TRBJ2-7, with TRBD1 matching over 7 bases. CDR1 and CDR2 from the germline V gene are DFQATT and SNEGSKA (reference sequence). Trimming took 2 bases from V and 3 from J; bases not matched to a gene: 4. CDR3 length equals 13 residues. CDR3 in amino acids: CSARSGQDYEQYF. CDR3 bases: TGCAGTGCTAGATCCGGACAGGACTACGAGCAGTACTTC.

This clonotype turned up a few times. The chain joins TRBV10-2 to TRBJ2-7; 12 nucleotides line up with TRBD2. The V gene's germline CDR1 is WSHSY and CDR2 SAAADI. This CDR3 has 14 residues. J was trimmed by 3 bases and V by 6 bases; bases with no gene match: 3. CDR3 loop: CASRRTSGIYEQYF. The DNA for the CDR3 is TGCGCCAGCAGAAGGACTAGCGGGATCTACGAGCAGTACTTC.

This clonotype showed up just a few times. Since a much larger clone is just one base distant, this may be a read error. This chain connects TRBV7-9 to TRBJ1-1; D may be TRBD1 (6 bases). In germline, CDR1 is SEHNR, CDR2 FQNEAQ (reference sequence). There are 16 residues in the CDR3. Here the CDR3 DNA reads TGTGCCAGCAGCTTAAGGGGGGACCACATGAACGCTGAAGCTTTCTTT. Translating gives CASSLRGDHMNAEAFF.